Following are 7 T cell receptor beta chains from one sample sequenced in a study of cytomegalovirus exposure and HLA in healthy donors. This PCR relied on a set of 60 Vbeta primers and 13 Jbeta primers. Measured with immunoSEQ multiplex PCR; TCRdb has only the in-frame clones, and not every one. The sample holds around 190,000 clones; 75% to 80% are singletons and the top ten take around 14%. The sequenced sample was PBMCs. All receptors come from a woman aged 30 to 39 in good health and CMV-seropositive.

The V and J genes are TRBV30 and TRBJ2-7; no definite D call. Per the germline V gene, CDR1 is GTSNPN and CDR2 is SVGIG (reference sequence). CDR3 length equals 11 residues. V was shortened by 0 bases and J by 5 bases, with 5 bases between the two germline ends. This CDR3 reads CAWSVLHEQYF. The CDR3 bases are TGTGCCTGGAGTGTTCTACACGAGCAGTACTTC.

The gene calls are TRBV12-5 and TRBJ2-1, with D uncertain. This CDR3 spans 16 amino acids. Trimming pared 0 bases from V and 0 bases from J, leaving 9 bases between. Germline values: CDR1 LGHNT, CDR2 FRNRAP. The DNA for the CDR3 is TGTGCTAGTGGTTTGGTACGAGAGTTCTCCTACAATGAGCAGTTCTTC. Translation gives CASGLVREFSYNEQFF.

V usage is TRBV7-2 and J usage is TRBJ1-3, with D tentatively TRBD1 (5 bases). The CDR3 sequence is 16 residues long. Germline V gene lookup returns CDR1 SGHTA and CDR2 FQGNSA. Trimming cost V 1 base and J 2 bases, with 12 bases left between them. The CDR3 reads CASSLGQIVAGNTIYF. CDR3 in DNA: TGTGCCAGCAGCTTAGGACAGATCGTCGCTGGAAACACCATATATTTT. Combining the CDR3 with reference TRBV7-2 and TRBJ1-3 gives the whole variable domain GAGVSQSPSNKVTEKGKDVELRCDPISGHTALYWYRQSLGQGLEFLIYFQGNSAPDKSGLPSDRFSAERTGGSVSTLTIQRTQQEDSAVYLCASSLGQIVAGNTIYFGEGSWLTVV.

This clone was seen a few times. This rearrangement joins TRBV6-5 to TRBJ1-4; a weak D match, TRBD1 (6 bases). V was trimmed by 6 bases and J by 8 bases, leaving 19 bases between them. This CDR3 is built from 15 residues. Looked up from germline, CDR1 is MNHEY and CDR2 is SVGAGI. The CDR3 nucleotides are TGTGCCAGCAGCCACCCGGCAGGGGAATCCGAAAAACTGTTTTTT. This gives the protein CASSHPAGESEKLFF.

The gene calls are TRBV10-3 and TRBJ2-1; D is possibly TRBD1 (6 bases). Per the germline V gene, CDR1 is ENHRY and CDR2 is SYGVKD. The CDR3 has 15 residues. V was shortened by 5 bases and J by 7 bases, with 18 bases between the two germline ends. Here the CDR3 DNA reads TGTGCCATCAGTACCGCTACAGGGAATTCGAATGAGCAGTTCTTC. Translated, it gives CAISTATGNSNEQFF.

About this clone: The sample has other DNA sequences that encode this CDR3 too. The chain couples TRBV7-2 to TRBJ2-7; 7 positions agree with TRBD1. The V and J ends lost 2 bases and 3 bases, in that order; junction bases with no gene match: 1. CDR1 and CDR2 from the germline V gene are SGHTA and FQGNSA. The CDR3 runs 13 residues. Here the CDR3 reads CASSLPGGYEQYF. The CDR3 bases are TGTGCCAGCAGCTTACCAGGGGGCTACGAGCAGTACTTC.

There are a few counts of this clone. The chain carries TRBV4-3 and TRBJ1-4; no definite D call. The germline CDR1 and CDR2 sequences are LGHNA and YSLEER. The length of the CDR3 is 14 residues. Trimming shortened V by 2 bases and J by 7 bases, and 11 bases separated the two germline ends. Here the CDR3 DNA reads TGCGCCAGCAGCCAACGGCGAGGAGGTGAAAAACTGTTTTTT. This sequence encodes CASSQRRGGEKLFF.